This T cell receptor beta chain is from a study of technical replicates of blood from several donors. The repertoire was sequenced with immunoSEQ multiplex PCR; TCRdb's copy has only in-frame clones and lacks some. The table lists approximately 70,000 clones, around 92% of them singletons. Germline CDR1 and CDR2: SGHTA and FQGNSA. V lost 2 bases and J 9 bases, leaving 14 bases between the germline ends. This CDR3 is built from 14 residues. Input material: T cells isolated from PBMCs. V is TRBV7-2 and J is TRBJ2-1; TRBD2 might be the D (5 bases). The origin of this receptor is a human donor in good health. The CDR3: CASSLLGREGEQFF. CDR3 nucleotide sequence: TGTGCCAGCAGCTTATTGGGGAGAGAGGGTGAGCAGTTCTTC.